This T cell receptor (beta chain) was found in a study of control samples from healthy donors and cancer patients. V dropped 2 bases and J dropped 2 bases, with 15 bases sitting between them. This CDR3 region has 16 residues. CDR1 is KGHSH, CDR2 LQKENI, per germline. Sequencing used immunoSEQ multiplex PCR; TCRdb keeps in-frame clones, though not all of them. This sample has about 86,000 clones; around 94% occur once, and the top ten carry 4.8%. This clone was found once. The TCR sequence derives from a woman younger than 35 in good health. Input material: blood. This chain connects TRBV18 to TRBJ2-5, with D possibly being TRBD2 (5 bases). CDR3 sequence: CASSPSGQRYQETQYF. The CDR3 region has the DNA TGTGCCAGCTCACCAAGCGGTCAAAGATATCAAGAGACCCAGTACTTC.